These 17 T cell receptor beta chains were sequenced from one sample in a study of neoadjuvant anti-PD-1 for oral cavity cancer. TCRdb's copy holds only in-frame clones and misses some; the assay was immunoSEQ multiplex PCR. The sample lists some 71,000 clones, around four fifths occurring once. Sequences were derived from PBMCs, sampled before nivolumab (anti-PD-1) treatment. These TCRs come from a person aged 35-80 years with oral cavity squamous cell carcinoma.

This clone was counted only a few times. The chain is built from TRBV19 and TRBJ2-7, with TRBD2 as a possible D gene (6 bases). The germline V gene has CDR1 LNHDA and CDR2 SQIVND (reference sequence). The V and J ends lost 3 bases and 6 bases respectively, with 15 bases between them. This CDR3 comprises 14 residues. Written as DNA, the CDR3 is TGTGCCAGTAGTATTGCGGGACTGGGCGGCGAGCAGTACTTC. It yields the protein CASSIAGLGGEQYF.

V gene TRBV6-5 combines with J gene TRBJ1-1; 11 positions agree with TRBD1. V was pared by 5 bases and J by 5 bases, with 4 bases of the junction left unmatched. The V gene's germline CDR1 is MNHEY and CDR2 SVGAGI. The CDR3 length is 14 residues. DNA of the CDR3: TGTGCCAGCAGTCTGGGACAGGGGGTGACTGAAGCTTTCTTT. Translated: CASSLGQGVTEAFF.

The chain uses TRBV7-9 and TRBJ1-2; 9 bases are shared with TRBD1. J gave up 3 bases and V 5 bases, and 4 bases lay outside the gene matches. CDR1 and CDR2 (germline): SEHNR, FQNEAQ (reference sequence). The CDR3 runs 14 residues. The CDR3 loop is CASSEDRGHYGYTF. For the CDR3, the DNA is TGTGCCAGCAGCGAGGACAGGGGACACTATGGCTACACCTTC.

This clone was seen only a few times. The CDR3 protein is CASSLMGAADQPQHF. The CDR3 coding sequence is TGTGCCAGCAGCTTAATGGGGGCCGCTGATCAGCCCCAGCATTTT. The genes are TRBV7-9 and TRBJ1-5; D is possibly TRBD1 (6 bases). The CDR3 has 15 amino acids. Germline V lookup: CDR1 SEHNR, CDR2 FQNEAQ (reference sequence). Trimming stripped 2 bases from V and 5 bases from J, with 13 bases between.

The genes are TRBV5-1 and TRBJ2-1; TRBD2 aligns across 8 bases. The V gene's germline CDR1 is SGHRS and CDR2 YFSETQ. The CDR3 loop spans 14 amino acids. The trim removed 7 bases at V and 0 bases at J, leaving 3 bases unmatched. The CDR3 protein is CASGTSGSYNEQFF. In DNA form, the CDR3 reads TGCGCCAGCGGAACTAGCGGCTCCTACAATGAGCAGTTCTTC. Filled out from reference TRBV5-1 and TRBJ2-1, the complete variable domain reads KAGVTQTPRYLIKTRGQQVTLSCSPISGHRSVSWYQQTPGQGLQFLFEYFSETQRNKGNFPGRFSGRQFSNSRSEMNVSTLELGDSALYLCASGTSGSYNEQFFGPGTRLTVL.

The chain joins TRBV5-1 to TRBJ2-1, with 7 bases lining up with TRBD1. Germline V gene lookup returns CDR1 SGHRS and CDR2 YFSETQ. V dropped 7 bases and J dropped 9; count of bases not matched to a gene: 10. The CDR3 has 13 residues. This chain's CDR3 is CASAPDRLIEQFF. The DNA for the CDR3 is TGCGCCAGCGCCCCGGACAGGTTAATTGAGCAGTTCTTC.

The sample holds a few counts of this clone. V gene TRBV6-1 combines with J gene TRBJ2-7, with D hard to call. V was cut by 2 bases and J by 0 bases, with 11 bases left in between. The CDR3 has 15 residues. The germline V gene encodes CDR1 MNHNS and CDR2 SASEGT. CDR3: CASSEQAKSSYEQYF. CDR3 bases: TGTGCCAGCAGTGAACAGGCTAAGAGCTCCTACGAGCAGTACTTC.

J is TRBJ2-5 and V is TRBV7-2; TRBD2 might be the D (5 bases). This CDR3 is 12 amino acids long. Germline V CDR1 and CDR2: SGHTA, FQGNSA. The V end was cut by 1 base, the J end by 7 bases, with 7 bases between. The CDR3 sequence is CASSLGRRTQYF. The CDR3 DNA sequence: TGTGCCAGCAGCTTAGGGAGGAGGACCCAGTACTTC.

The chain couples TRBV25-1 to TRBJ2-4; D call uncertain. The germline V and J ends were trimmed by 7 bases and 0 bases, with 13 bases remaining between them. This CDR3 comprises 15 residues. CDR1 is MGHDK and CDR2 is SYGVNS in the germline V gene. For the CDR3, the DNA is TGTGCCAGCAAAAGTTTCGTTACAGCCAAAAACATTCAGTACTTC. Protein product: CASKSFVTAKNIQYF.

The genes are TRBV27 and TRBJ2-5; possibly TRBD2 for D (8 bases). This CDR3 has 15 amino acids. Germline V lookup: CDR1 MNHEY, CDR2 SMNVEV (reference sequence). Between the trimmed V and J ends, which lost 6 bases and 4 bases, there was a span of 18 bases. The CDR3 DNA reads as TGTGCCAGCAGCCCGGGGACAGCGGGGGTAGAGACCCAGTACTTC. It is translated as CASSPGTAGVETQYF.

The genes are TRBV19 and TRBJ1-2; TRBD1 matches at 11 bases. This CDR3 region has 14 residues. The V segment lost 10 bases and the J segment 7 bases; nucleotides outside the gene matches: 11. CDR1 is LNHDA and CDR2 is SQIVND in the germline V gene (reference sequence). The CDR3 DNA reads TGTGCCACCATACCGGGACAGGGGGAGCGTGGCTACACCTTC. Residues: CATIPGQGERGYTF.

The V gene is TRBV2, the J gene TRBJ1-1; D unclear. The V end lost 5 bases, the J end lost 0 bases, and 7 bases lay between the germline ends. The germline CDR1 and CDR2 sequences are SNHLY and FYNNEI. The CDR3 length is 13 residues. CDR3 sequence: CASSWKMNTEAFF. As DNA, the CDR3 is TGTGCCAGCAGTTGGAAGATGAACACTGAAGCTTTCTTT.

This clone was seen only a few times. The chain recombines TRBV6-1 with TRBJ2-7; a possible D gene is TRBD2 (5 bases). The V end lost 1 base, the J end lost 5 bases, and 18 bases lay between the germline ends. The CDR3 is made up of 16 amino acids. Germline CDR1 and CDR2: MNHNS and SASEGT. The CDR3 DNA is TGTGCCAGCAGTGAAGGTTCGTGGGAGTTAACCCACGAGCAGTACTTC. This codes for CASSEGSWELTHEQYF.

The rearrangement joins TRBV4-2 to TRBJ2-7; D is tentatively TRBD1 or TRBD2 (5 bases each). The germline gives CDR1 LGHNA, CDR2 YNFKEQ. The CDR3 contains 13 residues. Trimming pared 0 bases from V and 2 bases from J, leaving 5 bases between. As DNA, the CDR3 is TGTGCCAGCAGCCAAGAGGGGGCCTACGAGCAGTACTTC. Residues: CASSQEGAYEQYF.

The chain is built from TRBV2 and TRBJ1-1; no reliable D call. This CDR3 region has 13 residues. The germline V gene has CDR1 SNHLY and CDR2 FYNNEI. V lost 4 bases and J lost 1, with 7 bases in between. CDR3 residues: CASSVEKNTEAFF. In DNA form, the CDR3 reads TGTGCCAGCAGTGTCGAAAAGAACACTGAAGCTTTCTTT.

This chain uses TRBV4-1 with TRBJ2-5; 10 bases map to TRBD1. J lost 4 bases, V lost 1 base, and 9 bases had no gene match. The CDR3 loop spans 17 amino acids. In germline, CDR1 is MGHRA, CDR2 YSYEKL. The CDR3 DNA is TGCGCCAGCAGCCAAGTAGGGACCAGGGACAGGGGAGAGACCCAGTACTTC. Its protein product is CASSQVGTRDRGETQYF.

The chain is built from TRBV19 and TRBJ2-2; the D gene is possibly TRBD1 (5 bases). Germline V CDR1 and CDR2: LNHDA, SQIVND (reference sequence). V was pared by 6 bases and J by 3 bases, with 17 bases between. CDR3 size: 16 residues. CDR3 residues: CASSTRDYTYTGELFF. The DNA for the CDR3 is TGTGCCAGTAGCACCAGGGATTACACCTACACCGGGGAGCTGTTTTTT.